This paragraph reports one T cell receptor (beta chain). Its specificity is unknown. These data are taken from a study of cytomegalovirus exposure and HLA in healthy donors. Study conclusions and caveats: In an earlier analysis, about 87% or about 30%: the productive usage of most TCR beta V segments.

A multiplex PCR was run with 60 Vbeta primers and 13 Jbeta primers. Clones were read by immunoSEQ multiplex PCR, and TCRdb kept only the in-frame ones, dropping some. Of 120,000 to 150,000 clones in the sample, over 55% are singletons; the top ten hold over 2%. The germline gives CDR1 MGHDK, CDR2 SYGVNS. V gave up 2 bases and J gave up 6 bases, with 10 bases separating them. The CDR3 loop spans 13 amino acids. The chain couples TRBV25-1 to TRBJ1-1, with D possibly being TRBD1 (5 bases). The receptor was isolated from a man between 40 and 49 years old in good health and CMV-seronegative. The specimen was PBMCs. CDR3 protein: CASSEPGIAEAFF. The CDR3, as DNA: TGTGCCAGCAGTGAACCAGGGATCGCTGAAGCTTTCTTT.